These 24 T cell receptor beta chains share one sample of origin, sequenced in a study of T cells in Graves' hyperthyroidism and ophthalmopathy. Amplified TCR beta CDR3 regions came from RNA transcripts. Initially, a first-round RT-PCR of the TCR CDR3 employed the HTBI primer set. TCRdb passed the multiplex PCR reads through MiXCR, listing each CDR3 protein once. The table includes about 560,000 distinct CDR3 sequences, roughly 17% detected once. Sequencing input: blood. These receptors all come from a woman younger than 30 with Graves' hyperthyroidism.

At least ten counts were recorded for this clonotype. V and J are TRBV2 and TRBJ1-5, with TRBD1 as a possible D gene (5 bases). The V and J ends lost 6 bases and 3 bases respectively, with 15 bases between them. The CDR3 has 15 residues. Germline loops: CDR1 SNHLY, CDR2 FYNNEI. DNA for the CDR3: TGTGCCAGCAGCGTCCCCCGGGGCCTCAATCAGCCCCAGCATTTT. This codes for CASSVPRGLNQPQHF. Using reference TRBV2 and TRBJ1-5 for the parts outside the CDR3, the full variable domain is EPEVTQTPSHQVTQMGQEVILRCVPISNHLYFYWYRQILGQKVEFLVSFYNNEISEKSEIFDDQFSVERPDGSNFTLKIRSTKLEDSAMYFCASSVPRGLNQPQHFGDGTRLSIL.

In this sample, this clonotype turned up many times. This chain uses TRBV3-1 with TRBJ2-7; D unclear. CDR3 length: 12 amino acids. CDR1 and CDR2 (germline): LGHDT, YNNKEL (reference sequence). V was trimmed by 4 bases and J by 3 bases, leaving 7 bases between them. CDR3 amino acids: CASSRQVYEQYF. Written as DNA, the CDR3 is TGTGCCAGCAGCCGGCAGGTCTACGAGCAGTACTTC.

The CDR3 coding sequence is TGTGCCATCAGGCTACTAGAGTCCTACAATGAGCAGTTCTTC. It yields the protein CAIRLLESYNEQFF. The genes are TRBV10-3 and TRBJ2-1; D may be TRBD2 (5 bases). Germline assignment: CDR1 ENHRY and CDR2 SYGVKD. The CDR3 contains 14 residues. The V end lost 6 bases, the J end lost 1 base, and 10 bases lay between the germline ends.

The table lists this clonotype with a few counts. A much larger clone is a single base away; this may be a read error. V usage is TRBV11-2 and J usage is TRBJ2-3; 7 bases are shared with TRBD2. Germline trimming cut 0 bases from V and 0 bases from J; bases unmatched to any gene: 12. The germline CDR1 and CDR2 sequences are SGHAT and FQNNGV. The CDR3 spans 19 residues. CDR3 nucleotide sequence: TGTGCCAGCAGCTTAGAGTGGGCTAGCGGAAAATCTAGCACAGATACGCAGTATTTT. It encodes CASSLEWASGKSSTDTQYF.

The rearrangement links TRBV12-3 or TRBV12-4 to TRBJ2-5; 11 bases are shared with TRBD2. V shed 8 bases, J shed 7 bases, and the junction held 6 bases outside the gene matches. The CDR3 extends over 13 amino acids. The CDR3 nucleotides are TGTGCCAGCGGGACTAGCGGCTTAGCGACCCAGTACTTC. It codes for CASGTSGLATQYF.

The chain uses TRBV25-1 and TRBJ1-2; 8 bases match TRBD1. CDR1 is MGHDK, CDR2 SYGVNS, per germline. The trim removed 5 bases at V and 2 bases at J, leaving 1 base unmatched. The CDR3 is 13 residues long. This chain's CDR3 is CASSTGGNYGYTF. CDR3 bases: TGTGCCAGCAGTACAGGGGGAAACTATGGCTACACCTTC.

A few counts support this clonotype. The chain uses TRBV29-1 and TRBJ2-6; D remains unclear. The CDR3 is made up of 14 amino acids. Germline V gene lookup returns CDR1 SQVTM and CDR2 ANQGSEA. V lost 3 bases, J lost 2 bases, and 8 bases lay in between. The CDR3 protein is CSVDDPPGANVLTF. The CDR3 nucleotides are TGCAGCGTTGATGACCCGCCTGGGGCCAACGTCCTGACTTTC.

This clonotype was counted only a few times. The chain has TRBV6-4 and TRBJ1-5; D is unresolved. CDR3 length: 13 amino acids. Germline V lookup: CDR1 MRHNA, CDR2 SNTAGT. V shed 4 bases and J shed 5 bases, with 9 bases lying between them. CDR3 sequence reads: CASSVTVDQPQHF. DNA for the CDR3: TGTGCCAGCAGTGTAACAGTAGATCAGCCCCAGCATTTT.

This clonotype was seen a handful of times. This rearrangement joins TRBV29-1 to TRBJ1-3, with 10 bases lining up with TRBD1. This CDR3 comprises 14 residues. V shed 7 bases, J shed 2 bases, and the junction held 5 bases outside the gene matches. Germline assignment: CDR1 SQVTM and CDR2 ANQGSEA. The CDR3 DNA is TGCAGCGCTACGGGACAGGGGCCTGGAAACACCATATATTTT. Amino acid sequence: CSATGQGPGNTIYF.

V and J are TRBV7-8 and TRBJ2-1; TRBD1 agrees at 7 bases. CDR3 length: 15 amino acids. The V gene's germline CDR1 is SGHVS and CDR2 FQNEAQ. V trimming: 5 bases; J trimming: 4 bases; junction bases outside the gene matches: 8. CDR3 coding DNA: TGTGCCAGCAGCCACGGGTCAGGGGGTTACAATGAGCAGTTCTTC. Amino acid sequence: CASSHGSGGYNEQFF.

This clonotype was seen ten or more times. The rearrangement joins TRBV20-1 to TRBJ1-5, with a possible D match to TRBD1 (6 bases). Germline values: CDR1 DFQATT, CDR2 SNEGSKA (reference sequence). Trimming stripped 1 base from V and 4 bases from J, with 11 bases between. The CDR3 runs 14 residues. CDR3 sequence (DNA): TGCAGTGCTAGAGCTAGTACAGGGAATCAGCCCCAGCATTTT. Translation gives CSARASTGNQPQHF.

There are many counts of this clonotype. This rearrangement joins TRBV7-2 to TRBJ2-7; no reliable D call. The CDR3 consists of 12 residues. V lost 1 base, J lost 6 bases, and 7 bases lay in between. Germline V gives CDR1 SGHTA, CDR2 FQGNSA. CDR3 DNA: TGTGCCAGCAGCTTAGATTTTCGCGAGCAGTACTTC. As protein: CASSLDFREQYF.

This clonotype was counted at least ten times. The rearrangement uses TRBV11-3 and TRBJ2-1; 11 bases fit TRBD2. The CDR3 loop spans 15 amino acids. Germline lookup yields CDR1 SGHNT and CDR2 YENEEA. Trimming at V came to 4 bases and at J to 3 bases, leaving 2 bases not matched to a gene. The DNA for the CDR3 is TGTGCCAGCAGCTCCGGGACTAGCGGCTACAATGAGCAGTTCTTC. This sequence encodes CASSSGTSGYNEQFF.

This clonotype has more than one count but fewer than ten. The CDR3 DNA is TGTGCCAGTAGTACCTGGAGGACAGATACGCAGTATTTT. The encoded protein is CASSTWRTDTQYF. The chain combines TRBV19 with TRBJ2-3, with D tentatively TRBD2 (5 bases). This CDR3 is built from 13 residues. The germline V gene encodes CDR1 LNHDA and CDR2 SQIVND (reference sequence). Trimming left V 4 bases short and J 3 bases short, with 8 bases between.

This clonotype came up a few times. The gene calls are TRBV19 and TRBJ2-7, with 9 bases that match TRBD1. The CDR3 spans 13 residues. CDR1 and CDR2 from the germline V gene are LNHDA and SQIVND (reference sequence). Germline trimming cut 5 bases from V and 6 bases from J; bases unmatched to any gene: 5. CDR3 in amino acids: CASSGTGWGEQYF. The CDR3, as DNA: TGTGCCAGTAGTGGGACAGGGTGGGGCGAGCAGTACTTC.

This clonotype was counted many times. The chain links TRBV12-3 or TRBV12-4 to TRBJ2-3; 15 bases map to TRBD2. V was pared by 5 bases and J by 0 bases, with 6 bases of the junction left unmatched. The CDR3 consists of 18 residues. CDR3 sequence reads: CASSRTSGGAFSTDTQYF. The CDR3 DNA is TGTGCCAGCAGTCGGACTAGCGGGGGGGCCTTTAGCACAGATACGCAGTATTTT.

This clonotype was detected a few times. V is TRBV5-5 and J is TRBJ1-2; 10 bases map to TRBD1. With 4 bases clipped from V and 7 bases from J, the junction kept 4 bases outside the gene matches. The CDR3 totals 13 residues. Looked up from germline, CDR1 is SGHKS and CDR2 is YYEKEE (reference sequence). CDR3 nucleotides: TGTGCCAGCAGCCGACAGGGGGCGCGTGGCTACACCTTC. Its translation is CASSRQGARGYTF.

This clonotype appeared many times. The chain carries TRBV12-3 or TRBV12-4 and TRBJ1-2; 9 bases are shared with TRBD1. The V segment lost 6 bases and the J segment 1 base; nucleotides outside the gene matches: 0. The length of the CDR3 is 13 residues. DNA for the CDR3: TGTGCCAGCAGGGGACAGGGTAACTATGGCTACACCTTC. This translates into CASRGQGNYGYTF.

This clonotype has a count of ten or more. The junction departs from germline at one end; a sequencing error may be responsible. The rearrangement links TRBV12-3 or TRBV12-4 to TRBJ2-7; D gene unclear. CDR3 length: 12 residues. CDR3 nucleotide sequence: TGTGCCAGCAGCTTAGTTGGGCGGGAGCAGTACTTC. As protein: CASSLVGREQYF.

This clonotype was seen a few times. This chain joins TRBV4-3 and TRBJ2-1; D remains ambiguous. The germline CDR1 and CDR2 sequences are LGHNA and YSLEER. The CDR3 contains 16 residues. Between the trimmed V and J ends, which lost 1 base and 0 bases, there was a span of 10 bases. The CDR3 DNA follows: TGCGCCAGCAGCCAAGGCGGCCACCTCTCCTACAATGAGCAGTTCTTC. It is translated as CASSQGGHLSYNEQFF.

The sample holds a few counts of this clonotype. J is TRBJ2-2 and V is TRBV5-1; 8 bases match TRBD2. The CDR3 contains 15 residues. The V gene's germline CDR1 is SGHRS and CDR2 YFSETQ. With 7 bases clipped from V and 6 bases from J, the junction kept 11 bases outside the gene matches. The CDR3 coding sequence is TGCGCCAGCGCCCTCGGACTAGCTGGGGCCGGGGAGCTGTTTTTT. This encodes CASALGLAGAGELFF.

This clonotype was recorded a few times. In DNA form, the CDR3 reads TGCGCCAGCAGCCAAGAGGGGCCAGCCAAAAACATTCAGTACTTC. Its translation: CASSQEGPAKNIQYF. The chain is built from TRBV4-1 and TRBJ2-4; D perhaps matches TRBD1 (5 bases). The germline gives CDR1 MGHRA, CDR2 YSYEKL. This CDR3 contains 15 residues. Trimming pared 0 bases from V and 0 bases from J, leaving 6 bases between.

This clonotype was seen a handful of times. The chain is built from TRBV25-1 and TRBJ2-5; no definite D call. The CDR3 loop spans 13 amino acids. Germline CDR1 MGHDK, CDR2 SYGVNS. Trimming shortened V by 0 bases and J by 9 bases, and 11 bases separated the two germline ends. The CDR3 loop is CASSEYNTGPQYF. CDR3 in DNA: TGTGCCAGCAGTGAATATAATACGGGTCCCCAGTACTTC.

V usage is TRBV25-1 and J usage is TRBJ2-7, with D hard to call. The CDR3 is 11 amino acids. V was cut by 4 bases and J by 7 bases, with 8 bases left in between. Per the germline V gene, CDR1 is MGHDK and CDR2 is SYGVNS. In nucleotides, the CDR3 is TGTGCCAGCAGTGTCCTGGGGGAGCAGTACTTC. Protein sequence: CASSVLGEQYF.